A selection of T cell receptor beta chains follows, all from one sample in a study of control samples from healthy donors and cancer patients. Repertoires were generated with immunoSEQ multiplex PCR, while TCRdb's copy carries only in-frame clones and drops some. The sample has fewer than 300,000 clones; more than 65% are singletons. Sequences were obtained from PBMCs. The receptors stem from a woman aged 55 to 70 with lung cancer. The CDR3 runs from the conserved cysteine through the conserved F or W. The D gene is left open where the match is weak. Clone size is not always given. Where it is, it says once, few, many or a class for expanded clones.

CASSLLYRANYGYTF	TGTGCCAGCAGCTTACTGTACAGGGCTAACTATGGCTACACCTTC	.	TRBV7-2	TRBJ1-2	.
CASRSRRPTNQPQHF	TGTGCCAGTAGATCAAGGAGACCTACCAATCAGCCCCAGCATTTT	.	TRBV19	TRBJ1-5	.
CASSSEGQGAGETQYF	TGCGCCAGCAGCTCGGAGGGACAGGGGGCAGGAGAGACCCAGTACTTC	TRBD1	TRBV5-1	TRBJ2-5	.
CATRSLTGDNYGYTF	TGTGCCACCAGAAGCCTTACTGGGGATAACTATGGCTACACCTTC	.	TRBV15	TRBJ1-2	.
CASSFRARDGYGYTF	TGTGCCAGCAGCTTTCGTGCCAGGGACGGTTATGGCTACACCTTC	.	TRBV5-8	TRBJ1-2	.
CASSLVARGPGASSEQYF	TGTGCCAGCAGCTTAGTAGCCCGGGGCCCAGGGGCTTCTAGCGAGCAGTACTTC	.	TRBV7-6	TRBJ2-7	few
CASTRTGITYNEQFF	TGTGCCAGCACCCGGACAGGGATCACCTACAATGAGCAGTTCTTC	TRBD1	TRBV25-1	TRBJ2-1	.
CASSGTGGANTEAFF	TGTGCCAGCAGCGGGACAGGGGGAGCTAACACTGAAGCTTTCTTT	TRBD1	TRBV2	TRBJ1-1	few
CAWRAQSGQPQHF	TGTGCCTGGAGGGCACAGTCGGGTCAGCCCCAGCATTTT	.	TRBV30	TRBJ1-5	once
CASSQGGAGISSPLHF	TGTGCCAGCAGCCAAGGTGGGGCAGGGATTAGTTCACCCCTCCACTTT	.	TRBV3-1/TRBV3-2	TRBJ1-6	.